This TCR beta chain was identified during a study of cytomegalovirus exposure and HLA in healthy donors. Of note for this clone: The antigen remains unidentified.

Overall study findings and caveats: Being productive about 87% or about 30% of the time was typical of most TCR beta V segments in an earlier analysis. The records held CMV serostatus as the only immune exposure information. TCR beta V- and J-gene trimming, according to a later analysis, was linked to a missense DCLRE1C variant.

The CDR3 consists of 14 residues. With 7 bases removed from V and 3 bases from J, the gap between germline ends came to 16 bases. The germline gives CDR1 ENHRY, CDR2 SYGVKD. 60 Vbeta and 13 Jbeta primers were used in PCR. Generated by immunoSEQ multiplex PCR, the TCRdb table keeps only in-frame clones and is missing some. The repertoire holds 110,000 to 150,000 clones, with roughly 76% as singletons. This clonotype was sampled from a female donor in good health and CMV-seronegative. The sample was PBMCs. V gene TRBV10-3 combines with J gene TRBJ2-7; tentative D call: TRBD1 (5 bases). The CDR3 reads CAIKRVQEDYEQYF. CDR3 nucleotide sequence: TGTGCCATCAAAAGGGTACAGGAAGACTACGAGCAGTACTTC.